This entry features one TCR beta chain sequence. This sample is drawn from a study of blood T cell repertoires in COVID-19. Authors' processing steps: How many nucleated cells were present was estimated from reference gene primer amplification. Sequencing used immunoSEQ multiplex PCR; TCRdb keeps in-frame clones, though not all of them. That table gives V, J and clone size, and the DNA gave D and trimming. The data show over 50,000 clones, roughly 86% seen once. This CDR3 spans 14 amino acids. Trimming took 1 base from V and 1 from J, leaving 8 bases between them. CDR1 SGHRS and CDR2 YFSETQ come from the germline V gene.

The sample taken for sequencing was peripheral blood. This rearrangement joins TRBV5-1 to TRBJ1-1; the D gene is possibly TRBD1 (5 bases). The sequence derives from a man in his fifties with active COVID-19. The CDR3 sequence is CASSLNGANTEAFF. In DNA, the CDR3 is TGCGCCAGCAGCTTGAATGGGGCGAACACTGAAGCTTTCTTT.